Below, 11 T cell receptor beta chains from the same sample are listed, as sequenced in a study of CD8 T cells in Susac syndrome. RNA in amounts of roughly 0.5 to 1 ug was reverse transcribed with random hexamers. Using its own MiXCR run on the immunoSEQ multiplex PCR reads, TCRdb lists one record per CDR3 protein. The sample holds roughly 200,000 distinct CDR3 sequences; around 93% are singletons and the top ten take just over 0.08%. The sequenced sample consisted of CD4+ T cells from PBMCs. The source of these receptors is a human donor with multiple sclerosis.

The rearrangement uses TRBV20-1 and TRBJ2-1; TRBD2 aligns across 10 bases. The CDR3 spans 14 residues. V shed 4 bases and J 11 bases; nucleotides not matched to a gene: 11. Looked up from germline, CDR1 is DFQATT and CDR2 is SNEGSKA (reference sequence). CDR3 protein: CSAIPSSGGLKQFF. CDR3 DNA sequence: TGCAGTGCTATACCCTCTAGCGGGGGCCTAAAGCAGTTCTTC.

The chain is built from TRBV20-1 and TRBJ2-3; 8 bases agree with TRBD1. Germline V gene sequence: CDR1 DFQATT, CDR2 SNEGSKA (reference sequence). This CDR3 has 11 amino acids. With 5 bases clipped from V and 8 bases from J, the junction kept 3 bases outside the gene matches. Here the CDR3 reads CSAGTGGTQYF. CDR3 in DNA: TGCAGTGCTGGTACAGGGGGTACGCAGTATTTT.

The chain couples TRBV29-1 to TRBJ2-1; D ambiguous. Between the trimmed V and J ends, which lost 0 bases and 4 bases, there was a span of 7 bases. The CDR3 totals 13 residues. The germline V gene encodes CDR1 SQVTM and CDR2 ANQGSEA. The CDR3 spells CSVEDLGYNEQFF. CDR3 DNA: TGCAGCGTTGAAGATTTGGGGTACAATGAGCAGTTCTTC.

The CDR3 DNA sequence: TGTGCCAGCAGCGTAGGGGACACGAGCTCCTACGAGCAGTACTTC. Translated, it gives CASSVGDTSSYEQYF. The chain recombines TRBV9 with TRBJ2-7; D is perhaps TRBD1 (6 bases). V lost 0 bases to trimming and J lost 0 bases, with 10 bases between them. Germline lookup yields CDR1 SGDLS and CDR2 YYNGEE. The length of the CDR3 is 15 residues.

The J gene is TRBJ2-5, the V gene TRBV20-1; 9 positions agree with TRBD2. Germline V lookup: CDR1 DFQATT, CDR2 SNEGSKA (reference sequence). This CDR3 has 13 residues. V lost 5 bases to trimming and J lost 5 bases; unmatched junction nucleotides: 6. For the CDR3, the DNA is TGCAGTGCTTGGCGGGGGGGCAGGGAGACCCAGTACTTC. Protein product: CSAWRGGRETQYF.

The rearrangement links TRBV7-9 to TRBJ1-5; 10 bases align to TRBD1. This CDR3 contains 14 residues. Trimming at V came to 4 bases and at J to 11 bases, leaving 8 bases not matched to a gene. Looked up from germline, CDR1 is SEHNR and CDR2 is FQNEAQ (reference sequence). CDR3: CASSSGQGDRAQHF. The CDR3 DNA sequence: TGTGCCAGCAGCTCCGGACAGGGGGATAGGGCCCAGCATTTT.

CDR3 in DNA: TGTGCCAGTTCGTCCAGCGCTACCTACGAGCAGTACTTC. It yields the protein CASSSSATYEQYF. The chain uses TRBV19 and TRBJ2-7; no clear D gene. Germline V gene data show CDR1 as LNHDA and CDR2 as SQIVND (reference sequence). Trimming removed 8 bases from V and 2 bases from J, with 13 bases in between. This CDR3 is built from 13 residues.

The chain joins TRBV9 to TRBJ2-4; no reliable D call. Trimming took 1 base from V and 6 from J, leaving 11 bases between them. This CDR3 has 14 amino acids. Germline V gives CDR1 SGDLS, CDR2 YYNGEE. CDR3 sequence: CASSVLAVGNIQYF. For the CDR3, the DNA is TGTGCCAGCAGCGTACTGGCCGTTGGAAACATTCAGTACTTC.

The rearrangement joins TRBV27 to TRBJ2-1, with TRBD2 identical over 11 bases. The V gene end was trimmed by 2 bases and the J gene end by 9 bases; junction bases not matched to a gene: 6. Germline V lookup: CDR1 MNHEY, CDR2 SMNVEV (reference sequence). CDR3 length: 15 residues. DNA of the CDR3: TGTGCCAGCAGTTTAGTGGATAGCGGGGGGGGTGAGCAGTTCTTC. It is translated as CASSLVDSGGGEQFF.

The CDR3 DNA reads as TGTGCCAGCAGCCAAGCCCGAGGAACTGAAGCTTTCTTT. Amino acids: CASSQARGTEAFF. The chain uses TRBV3-1 and TRBJ1-1, with D unclear. The germline gives CDR1 LGHDT, CDR2 YNNKEL (reference sequence). V dropped 1 base and J dropped 5 bases, with 8 bases sitting between them. The CDR3 is made up of 13 amino acids. The whole variable domain, remainder taken from reference TRBV3-1 and TRBJ1-1, is DTAVSQTPKYLVTQMGNDKSIKCEQNLGHDTMYWYKQDSKKFLKIMFSYNNKELIINETVPNRFSPKSPDKAHLNLHINSLELGDSAVYFCASSQARGTEAFFGQGTRLTVV.

The chain links TRBV7-6 to TRBJ2-1; 10 nucleotides match TRBD2. Trimming cost V 4 bases and J 7 bases; bases outside gene matches: 10. CDR1 SGHVS and CDR2 FNYEAQ come from the germline V gene. The CDR3 runs to 16 residues. The chain's CDR3 is CASSWTSGGAGNEQFF. As DNA, the CDR3 is TGTGCCAGCAGCTGGACAAGCGGGGGGGCCGGTAATGAGCAGTTCTTC.